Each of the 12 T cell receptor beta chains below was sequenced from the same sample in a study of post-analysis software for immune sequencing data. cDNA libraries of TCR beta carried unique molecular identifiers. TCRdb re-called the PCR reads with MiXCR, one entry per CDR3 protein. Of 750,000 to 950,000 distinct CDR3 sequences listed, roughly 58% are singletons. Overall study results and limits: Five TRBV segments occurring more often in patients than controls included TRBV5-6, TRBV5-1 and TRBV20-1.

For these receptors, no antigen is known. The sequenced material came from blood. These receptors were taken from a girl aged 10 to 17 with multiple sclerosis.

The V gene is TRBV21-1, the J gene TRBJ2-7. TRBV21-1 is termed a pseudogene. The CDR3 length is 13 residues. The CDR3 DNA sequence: TGTGCCAGCAGATTCGGGGTTCACTACGAGCAGTACTTC. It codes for CASRFGVHYEQYF.

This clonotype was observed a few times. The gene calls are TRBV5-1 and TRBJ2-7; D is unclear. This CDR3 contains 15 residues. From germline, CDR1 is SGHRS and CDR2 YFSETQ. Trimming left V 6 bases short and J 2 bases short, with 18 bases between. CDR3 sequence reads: CASTPGPEMPYEQYF. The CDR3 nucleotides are TGCGCCAGCACCCCGGGCCCGGAAATGCCCTACGAGCAGTACTTC.

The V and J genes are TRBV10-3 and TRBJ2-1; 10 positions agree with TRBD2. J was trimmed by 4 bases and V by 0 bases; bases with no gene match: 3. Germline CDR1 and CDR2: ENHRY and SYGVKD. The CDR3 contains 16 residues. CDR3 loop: CAISESSGRSYNEQFF. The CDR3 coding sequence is TGTGCCATCAGTGAGTCTAGCGGGAGGTCATACAATGAGCAGTTCTTC.

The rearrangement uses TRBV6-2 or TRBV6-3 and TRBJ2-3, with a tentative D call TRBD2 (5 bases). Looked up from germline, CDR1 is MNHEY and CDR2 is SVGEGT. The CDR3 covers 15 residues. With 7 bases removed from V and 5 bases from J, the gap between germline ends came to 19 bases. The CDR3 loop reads CASNSLKIGGDTQYF. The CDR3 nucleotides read TGTGCCAGCAACTCACTCAAGATAGGAGGAGATACGCAGTATTTT.

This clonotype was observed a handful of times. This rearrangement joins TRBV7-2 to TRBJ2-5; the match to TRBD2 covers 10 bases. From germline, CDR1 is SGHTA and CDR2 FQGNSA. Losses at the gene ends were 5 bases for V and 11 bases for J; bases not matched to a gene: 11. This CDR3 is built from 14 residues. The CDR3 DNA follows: TGTGCCAGCAGCGTGAGCGGGGGGGTACGGGAGCAGTACTTC. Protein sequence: CASSVSGGVREQYF.

The CDR3 DNA reads TGTGCCAGCAGCCAAGATTTACCGACTAGCGGGAGTTTCTTGAATGAGCAGTTCTTC. It yields the protein CASSQDLPTSGSFLNEQFF. The rearrangement joins TRBV4-2 to TRBJ2-1; TRBD2 matches 12 bases. In germline, CDR1 is LGHNA, CDR2 YNFKEQ. The J segment lost 7 bases and the V segment lost 0 bases, leaving 13 bases of the junction unmatched. This CDR3 is 19 amino acids long.

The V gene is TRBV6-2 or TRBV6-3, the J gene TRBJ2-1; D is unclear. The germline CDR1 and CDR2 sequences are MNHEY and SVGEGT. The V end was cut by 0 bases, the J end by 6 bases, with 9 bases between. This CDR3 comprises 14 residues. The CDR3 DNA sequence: TGTGCCAGCAGTTACTCCCGTATCATCAATGAGCAGTTCTTC. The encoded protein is CASSYSRIINEQFF.

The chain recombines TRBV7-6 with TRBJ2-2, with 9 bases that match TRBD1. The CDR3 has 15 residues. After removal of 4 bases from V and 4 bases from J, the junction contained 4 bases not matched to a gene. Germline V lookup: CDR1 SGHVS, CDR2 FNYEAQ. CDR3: CASSSGQGSTGELFF. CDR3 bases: TGTGCCAGCAGCTCGGGACAGGGTAGCACCGGGGAGCTGTTTTTT.

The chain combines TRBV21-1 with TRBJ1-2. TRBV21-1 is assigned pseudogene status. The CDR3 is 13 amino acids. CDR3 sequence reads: CASSNAAAYGYTF. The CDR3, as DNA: TGTGCCAGCAGCAATGCAGCAGCCTATGGCTACACCTTC.

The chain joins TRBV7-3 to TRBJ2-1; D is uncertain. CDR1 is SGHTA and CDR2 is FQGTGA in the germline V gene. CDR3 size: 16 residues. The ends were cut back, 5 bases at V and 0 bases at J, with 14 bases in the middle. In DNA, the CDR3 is TGTGCCAGCAGCCCCACACCCCAGAACTCCTACAATGAGCAGTTCTTC. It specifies CASSPTPQNSYNEQFF.

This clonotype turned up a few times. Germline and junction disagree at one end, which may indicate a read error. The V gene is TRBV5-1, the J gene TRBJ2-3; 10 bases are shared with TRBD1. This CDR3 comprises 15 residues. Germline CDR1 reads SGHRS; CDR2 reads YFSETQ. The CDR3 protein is CASRLDRGKTDTQYF. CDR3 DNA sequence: TGCGCCAGCAGGTTGGACAGGGGGAAGACAGATACGCAGTATTTT.

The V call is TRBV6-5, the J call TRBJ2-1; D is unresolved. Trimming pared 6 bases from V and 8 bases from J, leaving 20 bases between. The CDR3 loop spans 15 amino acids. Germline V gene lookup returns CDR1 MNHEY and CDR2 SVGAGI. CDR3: CASSRPPGGGDEQFF. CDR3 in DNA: TGTGCCAGCAGCCGCCCCCCCGGTGGCGGCGATGAGCAGTTCTTC.